Included here is one T cell receptor (beta chain) sequence, with context. Antigen: not known. This entry is derived from a study of shared clonotypes between healthy human individuals. Study-level results: Generation probabilities of non-shared clonotypes were lower (relative to those shared by all four donors). Despite large depth, rarefaction showed incomplete sorted-subset sequencing.

Some clones are missing from TCRdb's copy, which holds only in-frame ones; the method was immunoSEQ multiplex PCR. The table records over a million clones, around 78% of them present only once. This CDR3 contains 14 residues. V lost 11 bases and J lost 2, with 18 bases in between. From germline, CDR1 is LNHDA and CDR2 SQIVND (reference sequence). Input material: memory CD4+ T cells from PBMCs. The subset: CD45RA-negative fraction. This clonotype was obtained from a man younger than 35 in good health. Some clones in this sample may be carry-over from other donors' samples. V usage is TRBV19 and J usage is TRBJ1-1; D may be TRBD1 (6 bases). This CDR3 reads CASQPGHANTEAFF. The CDR3 DNA follows: TGTGCCTCACAACCGGGACATGCTAACACTGAAGCTTTCTTT.